The 28 T cell receptor beta chains below all came from one sample that was sequenced in a study of blood T cells in healthy people across ages. For the second PCR, which ran for about 6 to 11 cycles, a sample-barcoded 5' primer and a J-beta primer mix were used. TCRdb processed the 5' RACE reads anew with MiXCR; each CDR3 protein has one entry. This table holds about 640,000 distinct CDR3 sequences, roughly 31% found once. Material for sequencing was blood. Every receptor here comes from a woman older than 75 in good health.

There are many counts of this clonotype. The chain uses TRBV7-3 and TRBJ2-1, with TRBD2 matching over 9 bases. V trimming: 1 base; J trimming: 10 bases; junction bases outside the gene matches: 8. The CDR3 is 15 amino acids. Germline V gene data show CDR1 as SGHTA and CDR2 as FQGTGA. CDR3: CASSLRRGGQEEQFF. CDR3 sequence (DNA): TGTGCCAGCAGCTTAAGGCGGGGGGGCCAGGAAGAGCAGTTCTTC.

The table lists this clonotype with a count of one. This clone may be a read error of a much larger clone one base away. The chain uses TRBV20-1 and TRBJ2-5, with 9 positions matching TRBD1. The assigned J gene may be wrong: the sequence end matches TRBJ2-1 better. There are 14 residues in the CDR3. The V gene's germline CDR1 is DFQATT and CDR2 SNEGSKA (reference sequence). CDR3 DNA sequence: TGCAGTGCGACGGACAGGGGATCCCAAGAGACCCAGTTCTTC. Protein product: CSATDRGSQETQFF.

On this clonotype: Since a much larger clone is just one base distant, this may be a read error. This chain connects TRBV20-1 to TRBJ2-1; D possibly uses TRBD1 or TRBD2 (6 bases each). Germline V CDR1 and CDR2: DFQATT, SNEGSKA (reference sequence). The V end lost 5 bases, the J end lost 10 bases, and 18 bases lay between the germline ends. CDR3 size: 13 residues. The CDR3 here is CSALYREDYEQFF. CDR3 sequence (DNA): TGCAGTGCTCTATACAGGGAGGACTACGAGCAGTTCTTC.

This clonotype has at least ten counts. V usage is TRBV5-1 and J usage is TRBJ1-1; no clear D gene. This CDR3 is 15 amino acids long. CDR1 SGHRS and CDR2 YFSETQ come from the germline V gene. The V and J ends lost 4 bases and 0 bases respectively, with 13 bases between them. CDR3 sequence (DNA): TGCGCCAGCAGCCTGGACCGGGAAATGAACACTGAAGCTTTCTTT. It yields the protein CASSLDREMNTEAFF.

This clonotype occurred many times. J is TRBJ1-5 and V is TRBV18; tentatively, D is TRBD1 (6 bases). V was trimmed by 1 base and J by 4 bases, leaving 11 bases between them. Germline V CDR1 and CDR2: KGHSH, LQKENI. The CDR3 has 15 amino acids. CDR3 sequence (DNA): TGTGCCAGCTCACCACTGGGACACCCGAATCAGCCCCAGCATTTT. This encodes CASSPLGHPNQPQHF. The entire variable domain, with the rest obtained from reference TRBV18 and TRBJ1-5, is as follows: NAGVMQNPRHLVRRRGQEARLRCSPMKGHSHVYWYRQLPEEGLKFMVYLQKENIIDESGMPKERFSAEFPKEGPSILRIQQVVRGDSAAYFCASSPLGHPNQPQHFGDGTRLSIL.

This clonotype is a singleton in its sample. The gene calls are TRBV5-1 and TRBJ2-6, with 7 bases identical to TRBD1. CDR3 length: 17 residues. Germline V gives CDR1 SGHRS, CDR2 YFSETQ. Unmatched junction bases numbered 7, after V lost 0 bases and J lost 4 bases. CDR3 amino acids: CASSLDAQGSGANVLTF. CDR3 DNA: TGCGCCAGCAGCTTGGATGCACAGGGGTCAGGGGCCAACGTCCTGACTTTC. The variable domain in full, completed from reference TRBV5-1 and TRBJ2-6, reads KAGVTQTPRYLIKTRGQQVTLSCSPISGHRSVSWYQQTPGQGLQFLFEYFSETQRNKGNFPGRFSGRQFSNSRSEMNVSTLELGDSALYLCASSLDAQGSGANVLTFGAGSRLTVL.

Comments on this clonotype: Germline and junction disagree at one end, which may indicate a read error. V and J are TRBV10-3 and TRBJ2-7; tentative D call: TRBD2 (6 bases). The CDR3 spans 16 residues. Germline V CDR1 and CDR2: ENHRY, SYGVKD. CDR3 in amino acids: CASSRGGDSSSYEQYF. The CDR3 coding sequence is TGTGCCAGCAGTCGGGGCGGGGACTCCAGCTCCTACGAGCAGTACTTC.

The table lists this clonotype with many counts. This sequence joins TRBV7-2 and TRBJ1-2; D might be TRBD1 (6 bases). Trimming took off 5 bases at V and 4 bases at J, with 14 bases between the two ends. Per germline, CDR1 SGHTA and CDR2 FQGNSA. The CDR3 is made up of 14 amino acids. As DNA, the CDR3 is TGTGCCAGCAGCCGGGACACCACGGTCTATGGCTACACCTTC. It translates to CASSRDTTVYGYTF.

This clonotype appeared a few times. V usage is TRBV6-1 and J usage is TRBJ2-3; D perhaps matches TRBD2 (6 bases). Trimming stripped 0 bases from V and 1 base from J, with 14 bases between. The CDR3 has 17 residues. In germline, CDR1 is MNHNS, CDR2 SASEGT. The CDR3 nucleotides are TGTGCCAGCAGTGAAGCGGAGTATGGCGGGGGCACAGATACGCAGTATTTT. Protein product: CASSEAEYGGGTDTQYF.

Comment on this clonotype: A much larger clone differs from this one at a single base, so this may be a read error. The V and J genes are TRBV5-6 and TRBJ2-1; D is perhaps TRBD1 or TRBD2 (5 bases each). The J call is uncertain, as TRBJ2-7 better fits the DNA end. CDR1 SGHDT and CDR2 YYEEEE come from the germline V gene. The CDR3 extends over 15 amino acids. The CDR3 sequence: CASSWMGLAGNEQYF. The CDR3 DNA follows: TGTGCCAGCAGCTGGATGGGGCTAGCTGGTAATGAGCAGTACTTC.

There are a few counts of this clonotype. The chain has TRBV6-2 or TRBV6-3 and TRBJ2-7; 7 positions agree with TRBD1. The CDR3 extends over 14 amino acids. Germline CDR1 and CDR2: MNHEY and SVGEGT. After removal of 6 bases from V and 3 bases from J, the junction contained 8 bases not matched to a gene. The CDR3 bases are TGTGCCAGCAGCAAAGGACAGGCGGTCTACGAGCAGTACTTC. Amino acid sequence: CASSKGQAVYEQYF.

Only a few counts were recorded for this clonotype. V gene TRBV5-1 combines with J gene TRBJ2-3; possibly TRBD1 or TRBD2 for D (5 bases each). The germline V gene has CDR1 SGHRS and CDR2 YFSETQ. The CDR3 loop spans 16 amino acids. V was pared by 0 bases and J by 4 bases, with 15 bases between. CDR3 sequence reads: CASSLGGAGSPDTQYF. DNA of the CDR3: TGCGCCAGCAGCTTGGGAGGGGCAGGATCCCCAGATACGCAGTATTTT.

V and J are TRBV5-5 and TRBJ2-7; TRBD1 agrees at 10 bases. V lost 4 bases to trimming and J lost 12 bases; unmatched junction nucleotides: 16. Per the germline V gene, CDR1 is SGHKS and CDR2 is YYEKEE (reference sequence). CDR3 length equals 15 residues. CDR3 nucleotides: TGTGCCAGCAGCAAACAGGGACAGGGGAACTACGGGCTGTACTTC. It is translated as CASSKQGQGNYGLYF.

The chain couples TRBV24-1 to TRBJ2-2; a weak D match, TRBD2 (5 bases). This CDR3 comprises 15 residues. Germline V CDR1 and CDR2: KGHDR, SFDVKD. With 3 bases removed from V and 1 base from J, the gap between germline ends came to 8 bases. The CDR3 DNA sequence: TGTGCCACCAGTGATGTCGGACTGAACACCGGGGAGCTGTTTTTT. Its protein product is CATSDVGLNTGELFF.

The rearrangement links TRBV28 to TRBJ2-6; tentatively, D is TRBD1 (5 bases). The germline V and J ends were trimmed by 7 bases and 1 base, with 11 bases remaining between them. CDR1 is MDHEN and CDR2 is SYDVKM in the germline V gene. The CDR3 covers 15 residues. In DNA form, the CDR3 reads TGTGCCAGCACCTTCCAGGGTTCTGGGGCCAACGTCCTGACTTTC. It is translated as CASTFQGSGANVLTF.

This chain connects TRBV7-2 to TRBJ1-2; TRBD1 aligns across 7 bases. The length of the CDR3 is 14 residues. Germline CDR1 SGHTA, CDR2 FQGNSA. The V gene end was trimmed by 5 bases and the J gene end by 4 bases; junction bases not matched to a gene: 7. CDR3 in DNA: TGTGCCAGCAGCCCCCGGAGGGGGCCCTATGGCTACACCTTC. Its protein is CASSPRRGPYGYTF.

This clonotype was seen more than once but under ten times. The chain links TRBV12-3 or TRBV12-4 to TRBJ2-5; the D is unclear. The CDR3 covers 13 residues. V lost 3 bases and J 1 base, leaving 6 bases between the germline ends. CDR3 nucleotide sequence: TGTGCCAGCAGTTTTATTAGCCAAGAGACCCAGTACTTC. As protein: CASSFISQETQYF.

Comment on this clonotype: A much larger clone lies a single base off, so this may be a read error. V usage is TRBV6-2 or TRBV6-3 and J usage is TRBJ2-7; tentatively, D is TRBD2 (6 bases). The CDR3 has 14 amino acids. Germline assignment: CDR1 MNHEY and CDR2 SVGEGT. The CDR3: CASSLWRGSCEQYF. CDR3 coding DNA: TGTGCCAGCAGTTTATGGAGGGGTTCCTGCGAGCAGTACTTC.

There are many counts of this clonotype. This chain uses TRBV6-1 with TRBJ1-1; D is perhaps TRBD1 (6 bases). Trimming took 5 bases from V and 0 from J, leaving 22 bases between them. Germline lookup yields CDR1 MNHNS and CDR2 SASEGT. This CDR3 comprises 18 residues. CDR3 region: CASSRSRRRGGVNTEAFF. Here the CDR3 DNA reads TGTGCCAGCAGTCGAAGCCGACGTAGGGGGGGGGTGAACACTGAAGCTTTCTTT.

The chain uses TRBV5-1 and TRBJ1-4; 7 bases match TRBD1. The CDR3 totals 14 residues. In germline, CDR1 is SGHRS, CDR2 YFSETQ. The J segment lost 4 bases and the V segment lost 4 bases, leaving 4 bases of the junction unmatched. Here the CDR3 DNA reads TGCGCCAGCAGCGGGGGACAGAGTAATGAAAAACTGTTTTTT. Its protein product is CASSGGQSNEKLFF.

This clonotype has at least ten counts. The J gene is TRBJ2-1, the V gene TRBV20-1, with 10 positions matching TRBD2. The CDR3 consists of 15 residues. Trimming removed 4 bases from V and 8 bases from J; junction bases left unmatched: 11. The V gene's germline CDR1 is DFQATT and CDR2 SNEGSKA (reference sequence). CDR3 in amino acids: CSATPGSGGADEQFF. The CDR3 bases are TGCAGTGCTACCCCCGGGAGCGGGGGGGCCGATGAGCAGTTCTTC.

This clonotype has a single count. A single base separates this from a much larger clone, so it may be a read error. The chain joins TRBV7-9 to TRBJ2-7; 7 nucleotides align to TRBD2. Germline assignment: CDR1 SEHNR and CDR2 FQNEAQ (reference sequence). The CDR3 extends over 16 amino acids. The V gene end was trimmed by 4 bases and the J gene end by 4 bases; junction bases not matched to a gene: 13. The CDR3 DNA reads TGTGCCAGCAGCTACACGTGCAGCGGGGCCTCTTACGAGCAGTACTTC. Translated, it gives CASSYTCSGASYEQYF.

This clonotype was observed a few times. One end of the junction is discordant with germline, which a read error may explain. The gene calls are TRBV28 and TRBJ2-3; the match to TRBD1 covers 7 bases. Germline assignment: CDR1 MDHEN and CDR2 SYDVKM. This CDR3 spans 15 amino acids. CDR3 sequence (DNA): TGTGCCAGCGGTAGTACAGGGGCCTACACAGATACGCGGTATTTT. Its translation: CASGSTGAYTDTRYF. Variable domain in full (rest from reference TRBV28 and TRBJ2-3): DVKVTQSSRYLVKRTGEKVFLECVQDMDHENMFWYRQDPGLGLRLIYFSYDVKMKEKGDIPEGYSVSREKKERFSLILESASTNQTSMYLCASGSTGAYTDTRYFGPGTRLTVL.

CDR3 in amino acids: CASSSAGLRKGYTF. CDR3 DNA: TGCGCCAGCAGCTCGGCGGGCCTCCGAAAGGGCTACACCTTC. This chain links TRBV5-1 with TRBJ1-2; D unclear. Trimming pared 3 bases from V and 8 bases from J, leaving 17 bases between. This CDR3 is 14 amino acids long. Per the germline V gene, CDR1 is SGHRS and CDR2 is YFSETQ.

This clonotype was recorded a few times. The chain combines TRBV15 with TRBJ1-2; perhaps TRBD1 as D (5 bases). The CDR3 is 16 residues long. Trimming took 0 bases from V and 4 from J, leaving 15 bases between them. The germline gives CDR1 LNHNV, CDR2 YYDKDF (reference sequence). CDR3 amino acids: CATSRDPPPQVYGYTF. DNA of the CDR3: TGTGCCACCAGCAGAGATCCCCCCCCACAGGTCTATGGCTACACCTTC.

This clonotype appeared many times. V is TRBV5-1 and J is TRBJ2-3; D perhaps matches TRBD1 (6 bases). CDR1 SGHRS and CDR2 YFSETQ come from the germline V gene. This CDR3 is built from 16 residues. V dropped 0 bases and J dropped 3 bases, with 14 bases sitting between them. CDR3 nucleotide sequence: TGCGCCAGCAGCTTGGGAGGGACACCCGGGACAGATACGCAGTATTTT. Protein product: CASSLGGTPGTDTQYF. The full variable domain, in which reference TRBV5-1 and TRBJ2-3 provide the parts outside the CDR3, is KAGVTQTPRYLIKTRGQQVTLSCSPISGHRSVSWYQQTPGQGLQFLFEYFSETQRNKGNFPGRFSGRQFSNSRSEMNVSTLELGDSALYLCASSLGGTPGTDTQYFGPGTRLTVL.

This clonotype was recorded many times. The rearrangement uses TRBV5-1 and TRBJ2-7; TRBD1 or TRBD2 may be the D gene (6 bases each). Between the trimmed V and J ends, which lost 6 bases and 2 bases, there was a span of 12 bases. CDR1 is SGHRS and CDR2 is YFSETQ in the germline V gene. This CDR3 has 13 amino acids. DNA of the CDR3: TGCGCCAGCACCGGAGGGGGAACCTACGAGCAGTACTTC. This codes for CASTGGGTYEQYF.

This clonotype was counted ten times or more. The genes are TRBV14 and TRBJ2-5, with TRBD2 as a possible D gene (5 bases). This CDR3 contains 17 residues. Trimming removed 0 bases at V and 5 bases at J, with 19 bases between. Germline CDR1 SGHDN, CDR2 FVKESK. Here the CDR3 reads CASSQDRLGLRRETQYF. CDR3 bases: TGTGCCAGCAGCCAAGATCGGCTAGGACTTCGAAGGGAGACCCAGTACTTC. Together with reference TRBV14 and TRBJ2-5, the CDR3 gives the full variable domain: EAGVTQFPSHSVIEKGQTVTLRCDPISGHDNLYWYRRVMGKEIKFLLHFVKESKQDESGMPNNRFLAERTGGTYSTLKVQPAELEDSGVYFCASSQDRLGLRRETQYFGPGTRLLVL.